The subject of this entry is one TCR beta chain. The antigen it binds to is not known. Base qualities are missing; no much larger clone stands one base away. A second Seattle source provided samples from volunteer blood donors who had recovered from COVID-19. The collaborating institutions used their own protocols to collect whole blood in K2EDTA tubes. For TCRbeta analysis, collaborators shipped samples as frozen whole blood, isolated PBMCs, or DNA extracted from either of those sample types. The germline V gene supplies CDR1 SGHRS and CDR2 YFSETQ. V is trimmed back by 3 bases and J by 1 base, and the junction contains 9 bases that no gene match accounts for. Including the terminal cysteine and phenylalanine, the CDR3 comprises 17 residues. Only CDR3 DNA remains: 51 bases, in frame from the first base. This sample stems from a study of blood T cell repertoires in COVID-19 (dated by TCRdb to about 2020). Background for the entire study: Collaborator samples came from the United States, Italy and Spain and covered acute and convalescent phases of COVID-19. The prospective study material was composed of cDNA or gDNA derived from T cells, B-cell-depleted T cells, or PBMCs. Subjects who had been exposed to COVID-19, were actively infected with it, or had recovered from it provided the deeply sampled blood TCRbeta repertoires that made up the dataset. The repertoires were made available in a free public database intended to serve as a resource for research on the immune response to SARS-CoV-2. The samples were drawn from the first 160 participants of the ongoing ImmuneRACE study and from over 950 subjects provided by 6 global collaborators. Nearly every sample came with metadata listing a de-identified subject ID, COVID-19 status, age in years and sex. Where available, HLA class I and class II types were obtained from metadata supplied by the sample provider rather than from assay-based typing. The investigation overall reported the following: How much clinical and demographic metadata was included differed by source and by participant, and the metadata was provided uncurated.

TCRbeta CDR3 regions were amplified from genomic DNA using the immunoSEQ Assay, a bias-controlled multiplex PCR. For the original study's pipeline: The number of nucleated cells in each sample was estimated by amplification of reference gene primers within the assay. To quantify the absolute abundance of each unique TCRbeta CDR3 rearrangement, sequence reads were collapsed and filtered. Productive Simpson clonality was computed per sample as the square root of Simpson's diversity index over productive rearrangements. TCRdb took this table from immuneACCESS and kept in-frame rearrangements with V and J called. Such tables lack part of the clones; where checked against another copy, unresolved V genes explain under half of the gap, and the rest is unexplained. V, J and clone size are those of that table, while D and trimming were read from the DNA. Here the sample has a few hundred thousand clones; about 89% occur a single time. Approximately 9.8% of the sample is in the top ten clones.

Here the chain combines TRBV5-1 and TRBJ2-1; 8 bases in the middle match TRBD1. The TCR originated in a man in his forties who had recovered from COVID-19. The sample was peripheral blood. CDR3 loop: CASSSLDRGLSYNEQFF. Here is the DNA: TGCGCCAGCAGCTCCCTTGACAGGGGTTTGTCCTACAATGAGCAGTTCTTC. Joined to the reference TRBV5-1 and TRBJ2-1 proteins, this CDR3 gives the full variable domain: KAGVTQTPRYLIKTRGQQVTLSCSPISGHRSVSWYQQTPGQGLQFLFEYFSETQRNKGNFPGRFSGRQFSNSRSEMNVSTLELGDSALYLCASSSLDRGLSYNEQFFGPGTRLTVL.